This T cell receptor beta chain stems from a study of PD-1 blockade in classical Hodgkin lymphoma. Assay used: immunoSEQ multiplex PCR; TCRdb lists only in-frame clones, some missing. The repertoire holds approximately 39,000 clones, with 70% to 85% as singletons. Study-wide results and caveats: A significant rise in TCR diversity was seen by C4D1 for CD4+ cells but not for CD8+ cells. Compared with healthy donors, newly diagnosed patients reportedly showed lower baseline TCR diversity.

With regard to this clone: No antigen is known for it.

Time point denoted: cycle 4 day 1 (C4D1), after less than 7 weeks of nivolumab. After autologous stem cell transplantation all patients relapsed, and prior brentuximab vedotin exposure differed between cohorts. The best responses consisted of complete response, partial response or progressive disease. Trimming took off 0 bases at V and 5 bases at J, with 11 bases between the two ends. The germline V gene has CDR1 GTSNPN and CDR2 SVGIG (reference sequence). CDR3 length: 13 residues. This specimen was peripheral blood mononuclear cells (PBMCs), taken before the fourth cycle of nivolumab. The V call is TRBV30, the J call TRBJ2-7, with D unclear. The TCR sequence derives from a human donor with classical Hodgkin lymphoma. CDR3 nucleotide sequence: TGTGCCTGGAGTGTACTCCAGGCCCACGAGCAGTACTTC. It yields the protein CAWSVLQAHEQYF.